This record looks at one T cell receptor beta chain sequence and its context. No antigen is known for it. No clone much larger than this one lies a single base away; base qualities are absent. V is clipped by 4 bases and J by 0 bases, and the sequence between their germline boundaries is 6 bases long. Reading the germline V gene (reference sequence) gives CDR1 MNHEY and CDR2 SMNVEV. The CDR3 covers 13 residues, taking in both the cysteine and the phenylalanine. Just CDR3 DNA is preserved here, 39 bases in frame from base 1. Receptor amplification or capture employed the immunoSEQ multiplex PCR assay. For the multiplex PCR, a mixture combining 60 forward primers for TCR Vbeta segments and 13 reverse primers for TCR Jbeta segments was used. Amplification of the CDR3 region of rearranged TCR beta genes was performed with a multiplex PCR assay on genomic DNA. Amplified TCR beta libraries were sequenced as 87-base-pair reads on the Illumina HiSeq System. Per the original workflow: A later analysis counted some 80 million unique TCR beta chains across the roughly 700 repertoires, and about 10 million of these chains were shared by at least two donors. Raw reads were error-corrected and collapsed into unique sequences with a nearest-neighbor algorithm that merged closely related sequences to remove PCR and sequencing errors. Alignment of CDR3 sequences to IMGT reference sequences was used to assign V, D and J gene segments. For a sequence to be retained, a match of at least six nucleotides was required to both a V gene segment and a J gene segment. A rearrangement counted as productive if the CDR3 had no stop codons and remained in frame with V and J, and every other rearrangement counted as non-productive. Following IMGT convention, CDR3 was defined as the stretch from the second conserved V-encoded cysteine to the conserved J-encoded phenylalanine. Sequences without an unambiguous match to a single V gene segment were excluded from the earlier analysis of a few hundred of the donors. An earlier analysis of several hundred of the donors called V segments functional above 56.7% productive rearrangements and segregating when the between-donor standard deviation exceeded 5%. A statistical classification framework was developed to diagnose cytomegalovirus status using the catalog of TCR beta chain sequences. A later analysis assigned V and J genes by comparing TCR nucleotide sequences with IMGT/GENE-DB human TR gene sequences. In a later analysis, CDR3 sequences and most-parsimonious VDJ recombination scenarios were assigned using the TCRdist pipeline. In a later analysis, each TCR beta chain was defined by its CDR3 amino acid sequence together with its V-gene family, and reads lacking a unique V-gene family were excluded. As a way to deal with suspected cross-contamination and a sequencing artifact, a later analysis dropped more than 500 nucleotide sequences that were highly shared and had low generation probability. For each public chain, a later analysis derived a clonal expansion index from normalized ranks of inferred template counts within each repertoire. In a later analysis, generation probabilities were computed using a VDJ recombination model fitted to out-of-frame rearrangements, and the results were checked against IGoR. In a later analysis, hypergeometric tests were used to score TCR-TCR, TCR-HLA and TCR-CMV co-occurrence, with a repertoire-size bias correction applied to TCR pairs. False discovery rates were estimated in a later analysis by permuting HLA or CMV assignments 20 times. In a later analysis, co-occurring TCRs were grouped with DBSCAN, and TCRdist sequence similarity was added when clustering was performed within HLA-allele-positive subsets. Repertoires with fewer than 30,000 or more than 120,000 public chains were left out of co-occurrence clustering, as were about five repertoires with anomalous nucleotide sharing. TCRdb took this table from immuneACCESS and kept in-frame rearrangements with V and J called. Such tables lack part of the clones; where checked against another copy, unresolved V genes explain under half of the gap, and the rest is unexplained. That table supplies the V and J calls and clone size; D and trimming were determined from the DNA. This sample is represented by 100,000 to 150,000 clones; around 78% of them were singletons. 15% to 25% of the sample goes to the ten largest clones.

The sample belongs to a study of cytomegalovirus exposure and HLA in healthy donors (dated by TCRdb to 2017 to 2019). A note on the overall study: An earlier analysis of fewer than 750 of the donors reported 276 Gb of sequence data and 117 million unique TCR beta sequences obtained from about 180 million T cells. A later analysis re-analyzed previously published TCR beta repertoires from approximately 700 donors and added high-resolution HLA genotyping to study TCR occurrence patterns. The number of typed donors differed by locus: about 620-630 for A, B, C, DRB1 and DQB1; 522 for DQA1; fewer than 610 for DPA1; and around 490 for DPB1. Using immunosequencing, the study profiled T cell repertoires from 666 subjects and related those repertoires to cytomegalovirus serostatus. Every repertoire in the discovery cohort had been generated on one and the same sequencing platform. To predict cytomegalovirus infection status, the study brought together high-throughput TCR immunosequencing, statistical association of individual TCRs with disease status, and machine learning. Roughly 5 DR-DQ haplotypes were handled as single units for association and clustering, since linkage in the cohort was strong. An earlier analysis of 587 of the donors used high-throughput TCR beta sequencing to judge whether each TCR beta V gene segment behaved as functional or pseudogenic. Both class I and class II loci were covered by HLA typing, at four-digit resolution. Alongside the repertoire data, information on donor age, sex, ethnicity and CMV serostatus was compiled. An early release covering roughly 640 HLA-typed donors comprised about 300 gigabases of sequencing data and roughly 86 million unique TCR sequences. The study was designed to test whether signatures of past pathogen exposure could be identified by cataloging public T cell receptors. Across 300 to 400 genotyped donors of the cohort, an average of roughly 230,000 unique TCR beta nucleotide sequences per donor were sequenced, and approximately 17% of those sequences were non-productive. A later genetic analysis used genome-wide SNP genotypes for about 60% of the roughly 700 donors, treating that subset as a discovery cohort. Rather than drawing on any new phenotypic data, the later analysis identified candidate immune exposures from TCR beta sequences and the way those sequences occurred across donors. Besides the first cohort of hundreds of subjects, a separate validation cohort made up of roughly 120 different subjects was used. Among the roughly 400 genotyped donors, about 85% belonged to the genetic ancestry cluster associated with self-reported Caucasian donors.

Study-wide conclusions, independent of this receptor: A later analysis associated approximately 17,000 TCR beta sequences with specific HLA alleles at a false discovery rate of 0.05. In a later analysis, the rate of TCR association differed among HLA loci, with DRB1 alleles having the most associated TCRs and HLA-C alleles having the fewest. An association between a missense DCLRE1C variant and V-gene and J-gene trimming of TCR beta chains was found in a later genetic analysis and replicated in an independent cohort. Because the 87-base-pair reads could not distinguish some IMGT-functional V segments, including TRBV6-2 and TRBV6-3, those segments were excluded. It was suggested by the authors that the approach could potentially be generalized to other disease states and immunological phenotypes. In this cohort, only TCR beta chains were sequenced, and detectable features were limited by the absence of alpha or paired-chain data. In vitro tests confirmed that a few of the cytomegalovirus-associated TCR beta chains recognize cytomegalovirus antigens. Compared with the approximately 600-donor mean, donors in an Asian-associated ancestry cluster had fewer N-insertions in productive TCRs, according to a later genetic analysis. In a later analysis, several top co-occurrence clusters were reported to appear linked to parvovirus B19, influenza, CMV and Epstein-Barr virus. In the study, around 160 TCR beta chains were listed as associated with cytomegalovirus. The classifier was reported to diagnose cytomegalovirus status with high specificity and sensitivity in both the original cohort and the validation cohort. When HLA alleles, especially DR and DQ, strongly co-occurred, attributing TCR associations to individual alleles was difficult. Correlated functional status among segregating V segments might reflect linkage disequilibrium, but an unknown experimental factor could not be ruled out. CMV serostatus was the only immune exposure information available for the cohort. HLA typing was unavailable for some donors at each locus, so association tests used only the typed subset. Most TCR sequences were observed very rarely across donors, whereas some public TCRs were present in many individuals. Broadly in line with IMGT annotations, most TCR beta V segments showed up in productive rearrangements about 90% or about 30% of the time in an earlier analysis of around 550 of the donors. A group of highly shared sequence variants was considered likely to be a technical artifact of the sequencing pipeline. Most CMV-associated TCR beta chains appeared to be HLA-restricted in a later analysis, and the HLA associations seemed to be driven largely by CMV exposure. Because counts were too low, more than 15 rarely observed V segments, including chromosome 9 orphons, were excluded from the earlier analysis of some 590 of the donors. A further reported finding was that TCR beta sequences accurately predicted the HLA-A and HLA-B alleles for most subjects in the first cohort. In a later analysis, HLA-associated TCR beta chains were found to be more clonally expanded and to have lower generation probabilities than equally common non-associated chains. Sequencing depth was assumed to be roughly uniform across donors in the presence/absence analyses, though that assumption may not hold.

The cohort comprised 666 healthy bone marrow donors. Cohort members were all nominally healthy when sampled, although unrecorded immune exposures were likely present. The donor was CMV seropositive and was included in the group of 250 to 300 seropositive cohort members. A peripheral blood sample was provided by each donor, and peripheral blood mononuclear cells were used for TCR beta sequencing. The Qiagen DNeasy Blood Extraction Kit was used to extract genomic DNA from the blood cell samples. The sequence was obtained from a man younger than 30 in good health and CMV-seropositive. Recombination linked TRBV27 to TRBJ2-5; the D gene remains uncertain. Material for sequencing was PBMCs. The bases read TGTGCCAGCAGTTCCCTATACCAAGAGACCCAGTACTTC. Translated, it reads CASSSLYQETQYF.